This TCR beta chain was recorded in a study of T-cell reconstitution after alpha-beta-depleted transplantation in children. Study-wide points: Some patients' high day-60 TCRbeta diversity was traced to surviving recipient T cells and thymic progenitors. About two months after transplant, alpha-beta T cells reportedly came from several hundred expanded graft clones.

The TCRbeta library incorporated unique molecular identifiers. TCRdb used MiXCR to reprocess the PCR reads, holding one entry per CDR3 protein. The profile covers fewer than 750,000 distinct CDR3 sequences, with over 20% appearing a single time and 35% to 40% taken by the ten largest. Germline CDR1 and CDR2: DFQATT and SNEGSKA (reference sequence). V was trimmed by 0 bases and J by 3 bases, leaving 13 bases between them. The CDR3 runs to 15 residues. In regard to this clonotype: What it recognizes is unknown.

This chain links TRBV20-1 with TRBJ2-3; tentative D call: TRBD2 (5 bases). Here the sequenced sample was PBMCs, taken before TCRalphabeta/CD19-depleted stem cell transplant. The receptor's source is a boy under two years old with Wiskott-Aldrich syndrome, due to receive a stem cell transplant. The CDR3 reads CSARDRRDGTDTQYF. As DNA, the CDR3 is TGCAGTGCTAGAGATCGTCGGGATGGAACAGATACGCAGTATTTT.